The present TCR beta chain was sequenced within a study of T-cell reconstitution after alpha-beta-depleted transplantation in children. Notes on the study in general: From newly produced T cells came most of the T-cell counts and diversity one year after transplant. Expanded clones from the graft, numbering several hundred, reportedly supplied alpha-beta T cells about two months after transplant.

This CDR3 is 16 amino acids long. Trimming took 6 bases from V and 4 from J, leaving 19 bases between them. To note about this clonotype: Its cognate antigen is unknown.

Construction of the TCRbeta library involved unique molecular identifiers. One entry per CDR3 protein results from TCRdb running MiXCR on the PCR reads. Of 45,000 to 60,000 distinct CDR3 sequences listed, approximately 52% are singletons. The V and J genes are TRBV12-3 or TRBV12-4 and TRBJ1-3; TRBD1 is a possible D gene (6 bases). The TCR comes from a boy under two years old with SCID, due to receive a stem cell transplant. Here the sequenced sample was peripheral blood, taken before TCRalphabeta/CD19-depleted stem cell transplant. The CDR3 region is CASSPWGGPGGNTIYF. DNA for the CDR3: TGTGCCAGCAGCCCCTGGGGGGGGCCAGGAGGAAACACCATATATTTT.